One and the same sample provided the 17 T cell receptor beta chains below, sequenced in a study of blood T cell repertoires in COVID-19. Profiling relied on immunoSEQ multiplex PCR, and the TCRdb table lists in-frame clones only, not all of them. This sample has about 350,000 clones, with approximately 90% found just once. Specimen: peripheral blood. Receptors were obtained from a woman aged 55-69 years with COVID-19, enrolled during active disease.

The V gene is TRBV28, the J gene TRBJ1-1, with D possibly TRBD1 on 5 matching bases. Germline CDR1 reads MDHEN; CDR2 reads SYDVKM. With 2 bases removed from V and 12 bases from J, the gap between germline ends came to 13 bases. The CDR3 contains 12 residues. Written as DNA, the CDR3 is TGTGCCAGCAGTTTAATAGACAGCTACACTTTCTTT. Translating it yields CASSLIDSYTFF. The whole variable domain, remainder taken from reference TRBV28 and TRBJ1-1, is DVKVTQSSRYLVKRTGEKVFLECVQDMDHENMFWYRQDPGLGLRLIYFSYDVKMKEKGDIPEGYSVSREKKERFSLILESASTNQTSMYLCASSLIDSYTFFGQGTRLTVV.

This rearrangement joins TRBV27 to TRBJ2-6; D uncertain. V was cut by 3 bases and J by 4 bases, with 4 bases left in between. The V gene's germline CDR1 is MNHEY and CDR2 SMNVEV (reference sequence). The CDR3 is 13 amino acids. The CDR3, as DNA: TGTGCCAGCAGTTTGAGGGGGGCCAACGTCCTGACTTTC. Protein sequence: CASSLRGANVLTF.

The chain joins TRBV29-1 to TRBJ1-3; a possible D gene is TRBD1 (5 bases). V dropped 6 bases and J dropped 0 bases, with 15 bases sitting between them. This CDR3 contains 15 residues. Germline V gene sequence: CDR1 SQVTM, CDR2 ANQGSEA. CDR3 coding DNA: TGCAGCGTGGGGTGGGGCGCTAACTCTGGAAACACCATATATTTT. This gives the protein CSVGWGANSGNTIYF. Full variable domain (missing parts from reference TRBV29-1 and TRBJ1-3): SAVISQKPSRDICQRGTSLTIQCQVDSQVTMMFWYRQQPGQSLTLIATANQGSEATYESGFVIDKFPISRPNLTFSTLTVSNMSPEDSSIYLCSVGWGANSGNTIYFGEGSWLTVV.

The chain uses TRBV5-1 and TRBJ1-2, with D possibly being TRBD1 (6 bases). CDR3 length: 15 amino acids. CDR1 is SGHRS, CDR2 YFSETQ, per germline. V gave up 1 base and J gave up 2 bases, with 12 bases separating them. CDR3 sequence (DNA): TGCGCCAGCAGCTTGTGGGACAACATCAACTATGGCTACACCTTC. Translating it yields CASSLWDNINYGYTF.

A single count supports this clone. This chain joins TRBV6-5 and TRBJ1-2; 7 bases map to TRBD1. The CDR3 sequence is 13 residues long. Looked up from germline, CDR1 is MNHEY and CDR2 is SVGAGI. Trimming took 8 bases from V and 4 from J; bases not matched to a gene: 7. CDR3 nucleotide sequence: TGTGCCAGCTCCCCCACAGGGGCCTATGGCTACACCTTC. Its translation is CASSPTGAYGYTF.

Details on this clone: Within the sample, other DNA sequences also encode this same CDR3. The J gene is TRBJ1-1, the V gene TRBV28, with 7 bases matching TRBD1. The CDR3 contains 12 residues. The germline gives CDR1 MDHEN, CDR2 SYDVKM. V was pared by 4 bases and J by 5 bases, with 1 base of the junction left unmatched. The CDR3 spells CASSSGGTEAFF. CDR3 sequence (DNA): TGTGCCAGCAGTTCAGGGGGGACTGAAGCTTTCTTT.

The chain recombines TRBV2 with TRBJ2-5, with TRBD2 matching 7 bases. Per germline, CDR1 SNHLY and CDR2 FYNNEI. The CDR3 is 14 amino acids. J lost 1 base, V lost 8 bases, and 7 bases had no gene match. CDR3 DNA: TGTGCCAGCTGGGGGTCGGGGGGCCAAGAGACCCAGTACTTC. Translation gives CASWGSGGQETQYF.

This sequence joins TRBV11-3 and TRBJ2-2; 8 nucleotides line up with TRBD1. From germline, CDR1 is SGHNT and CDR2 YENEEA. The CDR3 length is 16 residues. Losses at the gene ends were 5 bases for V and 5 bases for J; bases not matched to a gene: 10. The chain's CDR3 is CASSRFGQGATGELFF. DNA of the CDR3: TGTGCCAGCAGCCGATTCGGACAGGGTGCGACCGGGGAGCTGTTTTTT.

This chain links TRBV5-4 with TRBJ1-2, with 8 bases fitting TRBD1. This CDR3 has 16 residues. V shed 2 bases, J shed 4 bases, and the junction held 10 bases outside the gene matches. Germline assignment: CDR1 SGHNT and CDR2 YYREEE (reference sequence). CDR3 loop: CASSFRSGGLGYGYTF. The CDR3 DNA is TGTGCCAGCAGCTTCAGATCAGGGGGCTTGGGCTATGGCTACACCTTC.

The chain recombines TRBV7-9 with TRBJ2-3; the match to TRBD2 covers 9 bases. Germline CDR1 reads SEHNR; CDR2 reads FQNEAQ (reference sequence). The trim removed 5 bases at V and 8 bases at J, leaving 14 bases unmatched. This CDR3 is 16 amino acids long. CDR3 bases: TGTGCCAGCAGCGTCGCTAGCGGGGCCACTAAAGTTACGCAGTATTTT. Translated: CASSVASGATKVTQYF.

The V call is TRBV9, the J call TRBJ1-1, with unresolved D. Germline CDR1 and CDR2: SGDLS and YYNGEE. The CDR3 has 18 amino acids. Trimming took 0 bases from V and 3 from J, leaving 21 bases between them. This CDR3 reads CASSVASQLGRSDTEAFF. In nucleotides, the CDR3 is TGTGCCAGCAGCGTAGCATCTCAATTGGGTCGGAGTGACACTGAAGCTTTCTTT.

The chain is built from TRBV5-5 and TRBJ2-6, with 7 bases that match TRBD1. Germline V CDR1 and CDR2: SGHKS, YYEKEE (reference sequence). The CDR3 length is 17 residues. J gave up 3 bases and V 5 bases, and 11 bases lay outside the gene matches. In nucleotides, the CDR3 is TGTGCCAGCAGACCCACAGGGGCCCTCTTTGGGGCCAACGTCCTGACTTTC. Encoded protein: CASRPTGALFGANVLTF.

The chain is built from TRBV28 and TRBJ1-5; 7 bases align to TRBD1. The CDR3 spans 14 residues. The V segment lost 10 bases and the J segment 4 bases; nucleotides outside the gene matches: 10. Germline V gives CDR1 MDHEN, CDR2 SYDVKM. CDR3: CATTRDSSNQPQHF. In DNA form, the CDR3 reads TGTGCCACCACTCGGGACAGCTCGAATCAGCCCCAGCATTTT.

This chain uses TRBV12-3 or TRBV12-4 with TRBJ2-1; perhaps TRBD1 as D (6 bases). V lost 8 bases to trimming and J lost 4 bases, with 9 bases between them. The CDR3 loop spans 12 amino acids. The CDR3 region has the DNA TGTGCCAGCGGGCAGGGGTACAATGAGCAGTTCTTC. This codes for CASGQGYNEQFF.

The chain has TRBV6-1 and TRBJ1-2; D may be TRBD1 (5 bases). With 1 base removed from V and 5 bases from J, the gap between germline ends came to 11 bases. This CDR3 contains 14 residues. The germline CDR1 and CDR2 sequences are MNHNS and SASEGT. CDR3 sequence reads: CASSEGGGRYGYTF. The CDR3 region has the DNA TGTGCCAGCAGTGAAGGGGGCGGCAGATATGGCTACACCTTC.

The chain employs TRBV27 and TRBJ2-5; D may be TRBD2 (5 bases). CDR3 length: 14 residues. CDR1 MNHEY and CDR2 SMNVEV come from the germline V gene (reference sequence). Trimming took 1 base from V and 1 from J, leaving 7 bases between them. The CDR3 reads CASSLLGSQETQYF. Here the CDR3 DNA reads TGTGCCAGCAGTTTATTAGGGAGCCAAGAGACCCAGTACTTC.

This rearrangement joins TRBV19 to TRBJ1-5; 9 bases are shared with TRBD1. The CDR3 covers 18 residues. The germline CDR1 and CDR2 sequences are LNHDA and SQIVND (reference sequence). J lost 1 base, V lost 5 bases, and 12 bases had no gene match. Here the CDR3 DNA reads TGTGCCAGTAGTGCTCCCCCATCCGGGACAGGGAGCAATCAGCCCCAGCATTTT. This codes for CASSAPPSGTGSNQPQHF.